Below are 25 T cell receptor beta chains sequenced from a single sample in a study of blood T cell repertoires in COVID-19. Sequencing used immunoSEQ multiplex PCR; TCRdb keeps in-frame clones, though not all of them. The sample records about 360,000 clones, roughly 86% being singletons. The sample consisted of peripheral blood. The receptors were gathered from a human donor in a cohort sampled during active COVID-19.

The V call is TRBV5-4, the J call TRBJ2-5; 15 positions match TRBD2. The CDR3 totals 16 residues. Trimming removed 3 bases from V and 4 bases from J; junction bases left unmatched: 4. Germline loops: CDR1 SGHNT, CDR2 YYREEE (reference sequence). This chain's CDR3 is CASSSSGLAGGETQYF. Written as DNA, the CDR3 is TGTGCCAGCAGCTCCTCGGGACTAGCGGGGGGAGAGACCCAGTACTTC.

This chain uses TRBV27 with TRBJ1-4; TRBD1 is a possible D gene (6 bases). The length of the CDR3 is 18 residues. The germline CDR1 and CDR2 sequences are MNHEY and SMNVEV (reference sequence). Trimming left V 6 bases short and J 0 bases short, with 20 bases between. The CDR3 sequence: CASREIGGVETTNEKLFF. In DNA form, the CDR3 reads TGTGCCAGCAGGGAAATAGGGGGGGTCGAAACAACTAATGAAAAACTGTTTTTT.

V is TRBV4-1 and J is TRBJ1-6, with 7 nucleotides matching TRBD1. The V gene's germline CDR1 is MGHRA and CDR2 YSYEKL. Trimming removed 1 base from V and 8 bases from J; junction bases left unmatched: 14. CDR3 length: 18 amino acids. The CDR3 bases are TGCGCCAGCAGCCAAGTTTTTTGGGTCGACAGGGCCCATTCACCCCTCCACTTT. It codes for CASSQVFWVDRAHSPLHF.

The chain joins TRBV7-8 to TRBJ2-3, with D possibly being TRBD2 (6 bases). The CDR3 is made up of 17 amino acids. Trimming took off 4 bases at V and 1 base at J, with 18 bases between the two ends. Germline CDR1 SGHVS, CDR2 FQNEAQ. Here the CDR3 reads CASSSGPGAPRTDTQYF. The CDR3 nucleotides read TGTGCCAGCAGCTCGGGGCCGGGAGCCCCCCGCACAGATACGCAGTATTTT. Drawing the rest from reference TRBV7-8 and TRBJ2-3, the complete variable domain is GAGVSQSPRYKVAKRGQDVALRCDPISGHVSLFWYQQALGQGPEFLTYFQNEAQLDKSGLPSDRFFAERPEGSVSTLKIQRTQQEDSAVYLCASSSGPGAPRTDTQYFGPGTRLTVL.

This clone has only a few counts. The V gene is TRBV12-3 or TRBV12-4, the J gene TRBJ1-2; maybe TRBD1 (6 bases). V was trimmed by 3 bases and J by 6 bases, leaving 11 bases between them. CDR3 size: 13 residues. The CDR3 DNA reads TGTGCCAGCAGTTTTGACAGGAAGGATGGCTACACCTTC. Residues: CASSFDRKDGYTF.

V and J are TRBV6-2 or TRBV6-3 and TRBJ2-5; D is perhaps TRBD2 (5 bases). CDR1 MNHEY and CDR2 SVGEGT come from the germline V gene. V lost 3 bases, J lost 5 bases, and 13 bases lay in between. The CDR3 is 14 amino acids. This CDR3 reads CASSYDRRRETQYF. In DNA form, the CDR3 reads TGTGCCAGCAGTTATGATCGGAGGCGTGAGACCCAGTACTTC.

This chain connects TRBV4-2 to TRBJ2-1; D unresolved. Germline-derived CDR1 and CDR2 are LGHNA and YNFKEQ. The germline V and J ends were trimmed by 0 bases and 5 bases, with 17 bases remaining between them. This CDR3 is 17 amino acids long. CDR3 protein: CASSQEREAHLNNEQFF. The CDR3 DNA sequence: TGTGCCAGCAGCCAAGAACGAGAAGCTCACCTTAACAATGAGCAGTTCTTC.

The J gene is TRBJ2-3, the V gene TRBV19; 14 bases agree with TRBD2. After removal of 1 base from V and 3 bases from J, the junction contained 6 bases not matched to a gene. CDR1 and CDR2 from the germline V gene are LNHDA and SQIVND (reference sequence). The CDR3 is 18 amino acids. CDR3 DNA: TGTGCCAGTAGTATAGCGAGGACTAGCGGGGGGACTACAGATACGCAGTATTTT. Translation gives CASSIARTSGGTTDTQYF.

The rearrangement uses TRBV20-1 and TRBJ1-5; D may be TRBD1 (5 bases). This CDR3 contains 14 residues. CDR1 is DFQATT, CDR2 SNEGSKA, per germline (reference sequence). With 3 bases removed from V and 0 bases from J, the gap between germline ends came to 9 bases. The CDR3 loop reads CSASRGISNQPQHF. As DNA, the CDR3 is TGCAGTGCTAGTCGGGGGATTAGCAATCAGCCCCAGCATTTT.

The rearrangement links TRBV7-9 to TRBJ2-7; 7 bases line up with TRBD1. Germline loops: CDR1 SEHNR, CDR2 FQNEAQ (reference sequence). J gave up 2 bases and V 4 bases, and 5 bases lay outside the gene matches. The CDR3 covers 14 residues. The DNA for the CDR3 is TGTGCCAGCAGCTCGACAGGGAAGACCTACGAGCAGTACTTC. It codes for CASSSTGKTYEQYF.

The CDR3 spells CASSPGRTSYNEQFF. CDR3 DNA: TGCGCCAGCAGCCCTGGACGGACTTCCTACAATGAGCAGTTCTTC. The V and J genes are TRBV4-1 and TRBJ2-1, with D perhaps matching TRBD2 (5 bases). The V gene's germline CDR1 is MGHRA and CDR2 YSYEKL. Trimming pared 4 bases from V and 1 base from J, leaving 11 bases between. The CDR3 totals 15 residues.

The chain carries TRBV11-2 and TRBJ2-1; 15 positions agree with TRBD2. CDR3 length: 19 amino acids. The germline gives CDR1 SGHAT, CDR2 FQNNGV. The V segment lost 1 base and the J segment 12 bases; nucleotides outside the gene matches: 16. The CDR3 loop is CASSLGNRGLAGGGAAQFF. DNA for the CDR3: TGTGCCAGCAGCTTAGGTAATCGCGGACTAGCGGGGGGGGGCGCCGCGCAGTTCTTC.

The chain is built from TRBV5-4 and TRBJ2-7, with 8 positions matching TRBD2. Germline V gives CDR1 SGHNT, CDR2 YYREEE (reference sequence). The length of the CDR3 is 15 residues. V lost 4 bases to trimming and J lost 0 bases; unmatched junction nucleotides: 6. The DNA for the CDR3 is TGTGCCAGCAGCGATATTAGCGGGGCCTCCTACGAGCAGTACTTC. It encodes CASSDISGASYEQYF. Combining the CDR3 with reference TRBV5-4 and TRBJ2-7 gives the whole variable domain ETGVTQSPTHLIKTRGQQVTLRCSSQSGHNTVSWYQQALGQGPQFIFQYYREEENGRGNFPPRFSGLQFPNYSSELNVNALELDDSALYLCASSDISGASYEQYFGPGTRLTVT.

This chain joins TRBV30 and TRBJ2-5; D perhaps matches TRBD1 (8 bases). V dropped 0 bases and J dropped 4 bases, with 12 bases sitting between them. From germline, CDR1 is GTSNPN and CDR2 SVGIG (reference sequence). The CDR3 has 14 residues. This CDR3 is CAWSVQGGGETQYF. The DNA of the CDR3 is TGTGCCTGGAGTGTACAGGGGGGGGGAGAGACCCAGTACTTC.

The chain carries TRBV9 and TRBJ2-1; D ambiguous. The CDR3 runs to 13 residues. Trimming removed 3 bases at V and 2 bases at J, with 6 bases between. Germline V gene lookup returns CDR1 SGDLS and CDR2 YYNGEE. In nucleotides, the CDR3 is TGTGCCAGCAGCGACATTCCCTACAATGAGCAGTTCTTC. It translates to CASSDIPYNEQFF.

This chain joins TRBV12-3 or TRBV12-4 and TRBJ2-6; no clear D gene. The CDR3 loop spans 13 amino acids. V dropped 10 bases and J dropped 0 bases, with 7 bases sitting between them. CDR3 residues: CATLSSGANVLTF. The CDR3 bases are TGTGCCACCTTGAGCTCTGGGGCCAACGTCCTGACTTTC.

The rearrangement links TRBV7-9 to TRBJ1-1, with D tentatively TRBD1 (5 bases). The CDR3 has 13 amino acids. The germline V gene encodes CDR1 SEHNR and CDR2 FQNEAQ (reference sequence). V was shortened by 2 bases and J by 7 bases, with 11 bases between the two germline ends. The CDR3: CASSLSPDSEAFF. As DNA, the CDR3 is TGTGCCAGCAGCTTATCCCCTGACAGTGAAGCTTTCTTT.

This chain uses TRBV3-1 (or the pseudogene TRBV3-2) with TRBJ2-1; a weak D match, TRBD2 (5 bases). The CDR3 runs 15 residues. Germline CDR1 and CDR2: LGHDT and YNNKEL (reference sequence). Trimming cost V 4 bases and J 1 base, with 11 bases left between them. CDR3 in amino acids: CASSLTRGSYNEQFF. The DNA of the CDR3 is TGTGCCAGCAGCCTCACCCGGGGATCCTACAATGAGCAGTTCTTC.

V and J are TRBV5-1 and TRBJ2-1; D might be TRBD1 (7 bases). The CDR3 runs to 17 residues. Germline CDR1 and CDR2: SGHRS and YFSETQ. Trimming removed 4 bases from V and 0 bases from J, with 17 bases in between. Written as DNA, the CDR3 is TGCGCCAGCAGCGCGGGACAGTCACGGAGCTCCTACAATGAGCAGTTCTTC. This gives the protein CASSAGQSRSSYNEQFF.

The chain joins TRBV10-3 to TRBJ2-1; D may be TRBD2 (5 bases). Germline V gene lookup returns CDR1 ENHRY and CDR2 SYGVKD. CDR3 length equals 15 residues. V was pared by 3 bases and J by 2 bases, with 11 bases between. The CDR3 DNA reads TGTGCCATCAGTGACGGACTGCAGGCCTACAATGAGCAGTTCTTC. The encoded protein is CAISDGLQAYNEQFF.

The rearrangement joins TRBV7-3 to TRBJ2-1; 9 nucleotides align to TRBD2. Germline V gene sequence: CDR1 SGHTA, CDR2 FQGTGA. The CDR3 covers 16 residues. The junction had 14 bases not matched to a gene; V was cut back by 5 bases and J by 9 bases. CDR3 loop: CASSRRVAGGPGEQFF. In DNA form, the CDR3 reads TGTGCCAGCAGCCGCCGGGTTGCGGGAGGGCCCGGTGAGCAGTTCTTC.

This clone appeared once. This chain connects TRBV6-5 to TRBJ1-1; TRBD1 might be the D (5 bases). The germline V and J ends were trimmed by 10 bases and 4 bases, with 10 bases remaining between them. Germline V gives CDR1 MNHEY, CDR2 SVGAGI. The CDR3 sequence is 11 residues long. The CDR3 nucleotides read TGTGCCACAACGGGGGTCACTGAAGCTTTCTTT. This encodes CATTGVTEAFF.

Points on this clone: Other DNA sequences within the sample encode an identical CDR3. The chain has TRBV12-3 or TRBV12-4 and TRBJ2-5; D uncertain. CDR3 length: 13 amino acids. V lost 5 bases and J lost 3, with 10 bases in between. The chain's CDR3 is CASSLGQEETQYF. In DNA, the CDR3 is TGTGCCAGCAGTCTTGGTCAGGAAGAGACCCAGTACTTC.

V gene TRBV18 combines with J gene TRBJ1-2, with a possible D match to TRBD1 (5 bases). V lost 5 bases and J lost 1, with 14 bases in between. The length of the CDR3 is 15 residues. Per the germline V gene, CDR1 is KGHSH and CDR2 is LQKENI. The CDR3 sequence is CASSNDSPVNYGYTF. CDR3 nucleotide sequence: TGTGCCAGCTCAAATGACAGCCCCGTTAACTATGGCTACACCTTC.

The rearrangement uses TRBV10-3 and TRBJ2-1, with 13 bases that match TRBD2. V dropped 3 bases and J dropped 0; count of bases not matched to a gene: 5. Germline assignment: CDR1 ENHRY and CDR2 SYGVKD. CDR3 size: 18 residues. The DNA of the CDR3 is TGTGCCATCAGTGAAGGACTAGCGGGAGCTAGCTCCTACAATGAGCAGTTCTTC. Amino acid sequence: CAISEGLAGASSYNEQFF.